This T cell receptor (beta chain) was recorded in a study of blood T cell repertoires in COVID-19 (TCRdb year 2020). At the level of the whole study: Samples covering the acute and convalescent phases of COVID-19 were provided by collaborators in the United States, Italy and Spain. Sample metadata almost always included a de-identified subject ID, COVID-19 status, age in years and sex. Samples came from the ongoing ImmuneRACE study (first 160 participants) plus 1,254 subjects from 6 global collaborators. A freely available public database, intended as a resource for researchers studying the immune response to SARS-CoV-2, is where the repertoires were released. Where HLA class I and class II types were available, the types were taken from metadata supplied by the sample provider, not from assay-based typing. The dataset comprised deeply sampled blood TCRbeta repertoires from subjects exposed to, actively infected with, or recovered from COVID-19. The prospective study material was composed of cDNA or gDNA derived from T cells, B-cell-depleted T cells, or PBMCs. General study outcomes and caveats: The amount of clinical and demographic metadata varied by source and participant and was provided uncurated.

TCRbeta CDR3 regions were amplified from genomic DNA using the immunoSEQ Assay, a bias-controlled multiplex PCR. On the study's bioinformatics: Within the assay, amplification of reference gene primers was used to estimate how many nucleated cells each sample contained. To quantify the absolute abundance of each unique TCRbeta CDR3 rearrangement, sequence reads were collapsed and filtered. For each sample, productive Simpson clonality was calculated as the square root of Simpson's diversity index across productive rearrangements. Held by TCRdb, this immuneACCESS table contains in-frame sequences only and omits some clones. Under half of the omission traces to an unresolved V gene where checked; the cause of the rest is unknown. The DNA gave D and trimming, while V, J and clone size come from that table. Recorded for this sample are around 100,000 clones; roughly four fifths of them occurred a single time. The ten largest account for around 4.8% of the sample.

Remarks on this clone: The antigen it binds to is not known. No base-level quality is on record; no much larger clone is a single base apart.

The CDR3 numbers 13 residues from cysteine through phenylalanine. Just the 39-base CDR3 DNA is kept, in frame starting at base 1. CDR1 and CDR2 are drawn from the germline V gene: SGHTA, FQGTGA. Deletion took 5 bases off V and 3 bases off J, with a span of 10 bases between the germline ends. Each collaborating institution followed its own protocols to collect whole blood in K2EDTA tubes. For TCRbeta analysis, collaborators shipped samples in one of three forms: frozen whole blood, isolated PBMCs, or DNA extracted from either of those sample types. The TCR originated in a man between 60 and 70 years old with acute or convalescent COVID-19. Sequencing was carried out using peripheral blood. The V and J segments used are TRBV7-3 and TRBJ2-5; TRBD2 is possibly the D segment (6 matching bases). The CDR3 reads as follows: CASSQGGKETQYF. Here is the DNA: TGTGCCAGCAGCCAAGGAGGGAAAGAGACCCAGTACTTC.